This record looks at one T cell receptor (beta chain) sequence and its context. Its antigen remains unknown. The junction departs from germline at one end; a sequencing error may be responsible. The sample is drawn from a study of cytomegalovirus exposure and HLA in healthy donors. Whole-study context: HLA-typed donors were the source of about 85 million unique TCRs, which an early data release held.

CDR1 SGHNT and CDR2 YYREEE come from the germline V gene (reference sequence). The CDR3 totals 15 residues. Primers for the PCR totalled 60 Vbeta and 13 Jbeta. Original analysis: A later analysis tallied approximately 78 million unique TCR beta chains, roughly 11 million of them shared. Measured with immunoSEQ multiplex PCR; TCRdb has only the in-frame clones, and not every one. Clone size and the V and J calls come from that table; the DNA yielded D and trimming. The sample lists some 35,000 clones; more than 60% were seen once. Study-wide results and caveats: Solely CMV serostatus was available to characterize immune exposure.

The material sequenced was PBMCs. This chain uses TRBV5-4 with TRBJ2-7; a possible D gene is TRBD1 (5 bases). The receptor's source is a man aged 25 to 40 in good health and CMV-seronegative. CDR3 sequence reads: CASSLKLGVSHEQYF. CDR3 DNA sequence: TGTGCCAGCAGCTTAAAATTAGGGGTCTCCCACGAGCAGTACTTC.